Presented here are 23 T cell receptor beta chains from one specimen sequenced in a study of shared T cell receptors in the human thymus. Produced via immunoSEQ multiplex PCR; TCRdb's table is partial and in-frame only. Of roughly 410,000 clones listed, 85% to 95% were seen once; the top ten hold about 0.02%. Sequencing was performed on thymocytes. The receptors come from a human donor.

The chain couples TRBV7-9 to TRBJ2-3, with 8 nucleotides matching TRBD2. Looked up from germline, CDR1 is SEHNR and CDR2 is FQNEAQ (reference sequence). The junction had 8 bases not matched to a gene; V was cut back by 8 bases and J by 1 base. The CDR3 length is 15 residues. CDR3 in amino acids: CASSSRGRRTDTQYF. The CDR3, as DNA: TGTGCCAGCTCAAGCCGCGGGAGGCGCACAGATACGCAGTATTTT.

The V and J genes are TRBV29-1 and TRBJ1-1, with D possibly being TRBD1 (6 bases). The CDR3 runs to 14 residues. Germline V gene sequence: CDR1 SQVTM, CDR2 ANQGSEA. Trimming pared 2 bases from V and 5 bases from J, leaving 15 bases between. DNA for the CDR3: TGCAGCGTTGAAAGGGGTGTGAGGGGGACTGAAGCTTTCTTT. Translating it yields CSVERGVRGTEAFF.

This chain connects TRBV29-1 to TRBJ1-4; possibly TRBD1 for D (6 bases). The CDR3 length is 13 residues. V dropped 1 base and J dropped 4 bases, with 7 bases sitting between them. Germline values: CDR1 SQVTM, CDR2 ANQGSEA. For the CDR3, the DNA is TGCAGCGTTGAAGGGACAGTTAATGAAAAACTGTTTTTT. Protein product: CSVEGTVNEKLFF.

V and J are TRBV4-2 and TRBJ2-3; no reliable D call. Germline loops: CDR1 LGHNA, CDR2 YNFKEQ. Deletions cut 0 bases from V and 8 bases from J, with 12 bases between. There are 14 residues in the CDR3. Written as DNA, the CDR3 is TGTGCCAGCAGCCAAGATATGGTGGGCCTTACGCAGTATTTT. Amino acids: CASSQDMVGLTQYF.

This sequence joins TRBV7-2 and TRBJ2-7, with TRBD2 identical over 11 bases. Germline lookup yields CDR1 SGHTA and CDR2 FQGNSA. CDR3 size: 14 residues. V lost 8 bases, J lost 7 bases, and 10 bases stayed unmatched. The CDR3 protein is CASVLAGGSREQYF. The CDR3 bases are TGTGCCAGCGTCCTAGCGGGAGGCAGTCGAGAGCAGTACTTC.

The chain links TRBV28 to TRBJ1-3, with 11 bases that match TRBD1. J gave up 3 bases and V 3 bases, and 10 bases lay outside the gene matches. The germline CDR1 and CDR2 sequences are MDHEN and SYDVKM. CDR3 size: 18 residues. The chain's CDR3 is CASSFPSRTGGCGNTIYF. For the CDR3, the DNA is TGTGCCAGCAGTTTCCCCTCCCGGACAGGGGGCTGTGGAAACACCATATATTTT.

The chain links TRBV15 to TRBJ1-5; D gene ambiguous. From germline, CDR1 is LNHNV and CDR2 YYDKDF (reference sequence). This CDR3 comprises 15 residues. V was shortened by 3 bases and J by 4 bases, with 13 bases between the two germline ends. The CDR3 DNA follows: TGTGCCACCAGCAGCACAGCGTCACGGAATCAGCCCCAGCATTTT. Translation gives CATSSTASRNQPQHF. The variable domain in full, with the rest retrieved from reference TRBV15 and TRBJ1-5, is DAMVIQNPRYQVTQFGKPVTLSCSQTLNHNVMYWYQQKSSQAPKLLFHYYDKDFNNEADTPDNFQSRRPNTSFCFLDIRSPGLGDTAMYLCATSSTASRNQPQHFGDGTRLSIL.

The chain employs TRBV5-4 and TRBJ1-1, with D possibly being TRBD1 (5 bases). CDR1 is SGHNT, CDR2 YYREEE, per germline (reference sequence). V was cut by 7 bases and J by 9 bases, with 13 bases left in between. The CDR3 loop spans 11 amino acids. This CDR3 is CASSDGGKAFF. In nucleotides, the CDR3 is TGTGCCAGCTCCGATGGGGGTAAAGCTTTCTTT.

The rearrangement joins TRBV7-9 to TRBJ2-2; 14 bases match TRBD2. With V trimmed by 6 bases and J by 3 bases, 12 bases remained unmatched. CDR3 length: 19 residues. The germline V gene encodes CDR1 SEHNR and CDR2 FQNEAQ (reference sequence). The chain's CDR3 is CASSTGLAGVLADTGELFF. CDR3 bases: TGTGCCAGCAGTACGGGACTAGCGGGAGTTTTGGCGGACACCGGGGAGCTGTTTTTT. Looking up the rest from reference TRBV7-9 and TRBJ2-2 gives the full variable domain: DTGVSQNPRHKITKRGQNVTFRCDPISEHNRLYWYRQTLGQGPEFLTYFQNEAQLEKSRLLSDRFSAERPKGSFSTLEIQRTEQGDSAMYLCASSTGLAGVLADTGELFFGEGSRLTVL.

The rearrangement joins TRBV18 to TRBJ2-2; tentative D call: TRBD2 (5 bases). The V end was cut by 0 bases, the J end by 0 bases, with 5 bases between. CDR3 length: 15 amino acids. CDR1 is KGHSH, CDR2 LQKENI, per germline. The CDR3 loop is CASSPPGANTGELFF. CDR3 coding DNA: TGTGCCAGCTCACCACCGGGAGCGAACACCGGGGAGCTGTTTTTT.

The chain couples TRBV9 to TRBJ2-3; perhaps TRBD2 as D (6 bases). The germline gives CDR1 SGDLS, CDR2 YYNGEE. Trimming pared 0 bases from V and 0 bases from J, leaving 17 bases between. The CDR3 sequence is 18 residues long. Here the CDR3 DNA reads TGTGCCAGCAGCGTAGCTACGAGGGAGGCTACTAGCACAGATACGCAGTATTTT. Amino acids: CASSVATREATSTDTQYF.

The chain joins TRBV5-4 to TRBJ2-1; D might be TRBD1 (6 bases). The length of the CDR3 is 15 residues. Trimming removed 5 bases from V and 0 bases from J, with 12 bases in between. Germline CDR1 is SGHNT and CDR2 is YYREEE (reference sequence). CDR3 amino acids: CASRIEGGSYNEQFF. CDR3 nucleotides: TGTGCCAGCAGGATAGAAGGGGGCTCCTACAATGAGCAGTTCTTC.

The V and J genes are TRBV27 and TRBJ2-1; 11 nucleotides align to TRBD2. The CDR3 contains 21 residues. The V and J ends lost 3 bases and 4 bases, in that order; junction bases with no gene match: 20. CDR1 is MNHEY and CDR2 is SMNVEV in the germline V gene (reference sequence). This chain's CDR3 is CASSFRGRQGFSSGRYNEQFF. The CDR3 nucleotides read TGTGCCAGCAGTTTCAGGGGGAGGCAGGGGTTCTCTAGCGGGAGGTACAATGAGCAGTTCTTC.

The CDR3 bases are TGTGCCAGCAGCATTAGCGGGAGGCCTAGCACAGATACGCAGTATTTT. Its translation: CASSISGRPSTDTQYF. The gene calls are TRBV9 and TRBJ2-3; 10 nucleotides agree with TRBD2. This CDR3 contains 16 residues. In germline, CDR1 is SGDLS, CDR2 YYNGEE. V shed 4 bases and J 0 bases; nucleotides not matched to a gene: 5.

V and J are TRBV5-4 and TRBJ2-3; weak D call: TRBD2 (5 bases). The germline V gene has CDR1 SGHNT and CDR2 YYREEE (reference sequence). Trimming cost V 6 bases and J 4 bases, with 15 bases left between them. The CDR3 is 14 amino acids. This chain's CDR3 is CASTRTEAADTQYF. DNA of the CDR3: TGTGCCAGCACCAGGACGGAGGCGGCAGATACGCAGTATTTT.

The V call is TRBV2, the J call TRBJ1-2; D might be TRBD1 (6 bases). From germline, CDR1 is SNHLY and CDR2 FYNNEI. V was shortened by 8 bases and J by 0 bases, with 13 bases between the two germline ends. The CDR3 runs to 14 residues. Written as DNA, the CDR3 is TGTGCCAGCCCGAGGGGGACTCCTAACTATGGCTACACCTTC. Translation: CASPRGTPNYGYTF.

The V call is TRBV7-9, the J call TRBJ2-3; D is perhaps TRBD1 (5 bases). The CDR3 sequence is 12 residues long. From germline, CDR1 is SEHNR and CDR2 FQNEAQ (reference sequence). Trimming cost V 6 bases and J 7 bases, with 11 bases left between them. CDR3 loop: CASRDSRYTQYF. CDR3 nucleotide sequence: TGTGCCAGCAGAGACAGTAGGTATACGCAGTATTTT.

CDR3 residues: CASSLRDRGRDGYTF. The DNA for the CDR3 is TGTGCCAGCAGTTTACGGGACAGGGGGAGAGATGGCTACACCTTC. The chain employs TRBV28 and TRBJ1-2; 11 nucleotides align to TRBD1. Germline V CDR1 and CDR2: MDHEN, SYDVKM. The CDR3 runs to 15 residues. With 2 bases clipped from V and 6 bases from J, the junction kept 5 bases outside the gene matches.

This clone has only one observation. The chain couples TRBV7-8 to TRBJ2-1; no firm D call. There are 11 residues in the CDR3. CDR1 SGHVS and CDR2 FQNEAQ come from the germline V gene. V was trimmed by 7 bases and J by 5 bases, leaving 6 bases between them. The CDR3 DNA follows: TGTGCCAGCACCTTCGACAATGAGCAGTTCTTC. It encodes CASTFDNEQFF.

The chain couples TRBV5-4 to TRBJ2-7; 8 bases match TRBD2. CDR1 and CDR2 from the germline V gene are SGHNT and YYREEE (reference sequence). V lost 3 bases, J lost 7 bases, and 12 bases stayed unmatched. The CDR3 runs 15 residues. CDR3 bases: TGTGCCAGCAGCTCTCCCCCGTCGGGAGGGCGTGAGCAGTACTTC. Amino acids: CASSSPPSGGREQYF.

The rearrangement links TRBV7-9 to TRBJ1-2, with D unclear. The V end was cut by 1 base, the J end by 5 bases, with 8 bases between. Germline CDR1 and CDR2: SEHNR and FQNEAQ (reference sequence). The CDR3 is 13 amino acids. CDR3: CASSLGGEYGYTF. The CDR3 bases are TGTGCCAGCAGCTTAGGAGGTGAATATGGCTACACCTTC.

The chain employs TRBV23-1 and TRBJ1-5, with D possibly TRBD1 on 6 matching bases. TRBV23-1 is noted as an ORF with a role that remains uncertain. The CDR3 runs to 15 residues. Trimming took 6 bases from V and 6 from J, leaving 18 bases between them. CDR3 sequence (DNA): TGCGCCAGCAGGAGAGGGCAGGGGAGCGGTCAGCCCCAGCATTTT. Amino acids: CASRRGQGSGQPQHF.

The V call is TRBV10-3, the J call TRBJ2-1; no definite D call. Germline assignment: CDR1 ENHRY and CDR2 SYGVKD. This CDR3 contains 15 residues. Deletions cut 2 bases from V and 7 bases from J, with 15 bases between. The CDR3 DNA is TGTGCCATCAGTGAGAGGTCTAGGTCGGAAAATGAGCAGTTCTTC. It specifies CAISERSRSENEQFF.